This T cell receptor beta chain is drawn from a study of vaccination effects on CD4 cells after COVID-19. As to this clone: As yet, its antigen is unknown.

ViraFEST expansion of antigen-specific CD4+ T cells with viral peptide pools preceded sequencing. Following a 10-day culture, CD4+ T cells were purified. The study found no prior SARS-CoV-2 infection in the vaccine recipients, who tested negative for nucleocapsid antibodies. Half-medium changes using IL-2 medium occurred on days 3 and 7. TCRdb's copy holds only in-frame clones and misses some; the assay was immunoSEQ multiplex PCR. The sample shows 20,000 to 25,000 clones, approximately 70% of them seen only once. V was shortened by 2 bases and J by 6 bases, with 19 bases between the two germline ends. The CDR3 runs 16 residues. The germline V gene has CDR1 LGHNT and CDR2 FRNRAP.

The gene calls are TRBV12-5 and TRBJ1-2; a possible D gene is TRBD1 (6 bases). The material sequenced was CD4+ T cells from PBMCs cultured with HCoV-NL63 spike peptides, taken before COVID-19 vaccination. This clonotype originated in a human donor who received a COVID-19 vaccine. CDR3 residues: CASGLPSGQRVDGYTF. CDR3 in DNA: TGTGCTAGTGGTTTGCCCTCCGGACAGAGAGTAGATGGCTACACCTTC.